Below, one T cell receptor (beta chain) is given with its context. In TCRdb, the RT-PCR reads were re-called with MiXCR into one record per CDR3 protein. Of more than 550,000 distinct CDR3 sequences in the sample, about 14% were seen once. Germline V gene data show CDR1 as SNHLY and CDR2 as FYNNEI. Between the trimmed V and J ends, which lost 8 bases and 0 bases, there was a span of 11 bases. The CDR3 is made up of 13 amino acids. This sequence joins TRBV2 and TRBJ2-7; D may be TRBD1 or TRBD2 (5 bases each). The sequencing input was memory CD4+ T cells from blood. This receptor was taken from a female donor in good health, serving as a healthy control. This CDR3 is CASAPGTSYEQYF. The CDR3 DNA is TGTGCCAGCGCGCCGGGGACCTCCTACGAGCAGTACTTC.